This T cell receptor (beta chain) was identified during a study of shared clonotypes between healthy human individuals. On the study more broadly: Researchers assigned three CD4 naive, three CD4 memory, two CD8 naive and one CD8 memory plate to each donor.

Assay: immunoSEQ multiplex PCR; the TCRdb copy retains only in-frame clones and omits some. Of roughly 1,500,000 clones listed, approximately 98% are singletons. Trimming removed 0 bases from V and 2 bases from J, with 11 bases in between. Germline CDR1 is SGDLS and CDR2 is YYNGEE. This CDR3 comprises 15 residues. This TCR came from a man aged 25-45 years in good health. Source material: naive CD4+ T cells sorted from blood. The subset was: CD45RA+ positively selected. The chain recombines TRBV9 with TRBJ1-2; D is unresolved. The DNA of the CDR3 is TGTGCCAGCAGCGTAGGATTTCAGGCCAACTATGGCTACACCTTC. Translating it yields CASSVGFQANYGYTF.